This record covers a single T cell receptor (beta chain). What it recognizes is unknown. The PCR had 60 Vbeta and 13 Jbeta primers. Here immunoSEQ multiplex PCR was the method, and the copy in TCRdb shows in-frame clones only, minus some. The top ten clones hold roughly 2.5% of a sample with around 30,000 clones, about 83% of them seen once. This entry comes from a study of cytomegalovirus exposure and HLA in healthy donors. Study-wide context: From 170 million or so T cells, an earlier analysis saw approximately 110 million unique TCR beta sequences. Points from the study as a whole: Specificity for CMV antigens was confirmed in vitro for a few of the CMV-associated chains. The study put 150 or so TCR beta chains on its list as cytomegalovirus-associated.

The donors, nominally healthy at sampling, likely had unrecorded immune exposures. V lost 6 bases, J lost 3 bases, and 15 bases stayed unmatched. The CDR3 has 18 residues. Per the germline V gene, CDR1 is KGHSH and CDR2 is LQKENI. The clonotype was recovered from a boy between 10 and 17 years old in good health and CMV-seronegative. The specimen sequenced was PBMCs. The chain combines TRBV18 with TRBJ1-3; 9 bases are shared with TRBD1. The CDR3 DNA sequence: TGTGCCAGCTCCCTAAACAGGGACAGGGCGGTCGTTGGAAACACCATATATTTT. Translating it yields CASSLNRDRAVVGNTIYF.